This T cell receptor (beta chain) was found in a study of Ad26.COV2.S vaccination and SARS-CoV-2 variants. Sequencing used immunoSEQ multiplex PCR; TCRdb keeps in-frame clones, though not all of them. The sample lists 300,000 to 500,000 clones; less than 90% were seen once. Treatment specified: some 19 received Ad26.COV2.S at low or high dose, single or two shots; about 5 received placebo; per-sample allocation not given. The samples date from day 63 after the first vaccine or placebo injection. This clone was seen only a few times. The sample carries other DNA sequences with the same CDR3. Between the trimmed V and J ends, which lost 3 bases and 5 bases, there was a span of 12 bases. The CDR3 totals 14 residues. Germline V lookup: CDR1 KGHSH, CDR2 LQKENI.

The receptor's source is a person between 18 and 59 years old who received the Ad26.COV2.S COVID-19 vaccine or a placebo. The chain recombines TRBV18 with TRBJ2-3, with D hard to call. This specimen was peripheral blood, taken in a trial of Ad26.COV2.S vaccine versus placebo. The CDR3 bases are TGTGCCAGCTCACCTTCAGCTTCGCGAGATACGCAGTATTTT. Its translation: CASSPSASRDTQYF.